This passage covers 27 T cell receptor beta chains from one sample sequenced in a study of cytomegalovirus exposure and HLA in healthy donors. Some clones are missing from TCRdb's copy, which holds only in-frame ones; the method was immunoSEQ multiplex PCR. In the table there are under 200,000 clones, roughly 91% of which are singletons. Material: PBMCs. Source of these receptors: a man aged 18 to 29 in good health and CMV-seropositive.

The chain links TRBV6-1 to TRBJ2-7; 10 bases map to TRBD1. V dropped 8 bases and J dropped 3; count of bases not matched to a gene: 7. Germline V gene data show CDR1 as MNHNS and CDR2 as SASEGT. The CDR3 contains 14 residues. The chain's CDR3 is CASWGTGDGYEQYF. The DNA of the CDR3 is TGTGCCAGCTGGGGGACAGGGGATGGCTACGAGCAGTACTTC.

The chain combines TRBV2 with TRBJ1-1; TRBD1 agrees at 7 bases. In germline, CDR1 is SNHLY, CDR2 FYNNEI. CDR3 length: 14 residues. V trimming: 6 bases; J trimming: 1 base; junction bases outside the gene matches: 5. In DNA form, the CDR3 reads TGTGCCAGCAGCCGGGGACAGAAGAACACTGAAGCTTTCTTT. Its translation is CASSRGQKNTEAFF.

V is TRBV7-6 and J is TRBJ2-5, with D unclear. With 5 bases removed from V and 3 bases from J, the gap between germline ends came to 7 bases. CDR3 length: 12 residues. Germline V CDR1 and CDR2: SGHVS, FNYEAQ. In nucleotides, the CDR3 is TGTGCCAGCAGCGAGGCGGAAGAGACCCAGTACTTC. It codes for CASSEAEETQYF.

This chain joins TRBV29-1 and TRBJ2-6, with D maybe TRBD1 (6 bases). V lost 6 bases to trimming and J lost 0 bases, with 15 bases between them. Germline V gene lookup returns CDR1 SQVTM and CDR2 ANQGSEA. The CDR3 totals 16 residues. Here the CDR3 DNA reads TGCAGCGTAGCCCGGGACACCGACTCTGGGGCCAACGTCCTGACTTTC. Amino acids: CSVARDTDSGANVLTF.

For the CDR3, the DNA is TGCAGCGTTGTGAAGCAGGGCGACCAAGAGACCCAGTACTTC. Translated, it gives CSVVKQGDQETQYF. The chain carries TRBV29-1 and TRBJ2-5; D is possibly TRBD1 (5 bases). Germline V lookup: CDR1 SQVTM, CDR2 ANQGSEA. Trimming shortened V by 4 bases and J by 0 bases, and 12 bases separated the two germline ends. This CDR3 has 14 amino acids.

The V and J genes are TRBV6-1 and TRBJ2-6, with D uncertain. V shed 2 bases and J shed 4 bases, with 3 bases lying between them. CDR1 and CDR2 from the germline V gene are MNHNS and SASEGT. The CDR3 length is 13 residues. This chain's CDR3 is CASSESGANVLTF. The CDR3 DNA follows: TGTGCCAGCAGTGAATCGGGGGCCAACGTCCTGACTTTC.

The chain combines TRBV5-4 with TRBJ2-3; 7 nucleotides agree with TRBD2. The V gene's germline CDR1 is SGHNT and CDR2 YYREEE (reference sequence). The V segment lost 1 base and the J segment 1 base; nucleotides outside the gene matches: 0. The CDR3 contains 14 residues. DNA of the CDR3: TGTGCCAGCAGCTTGACTAGCGGCACAGATACGCAGTATTTT. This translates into CASSLTSGTDTQYF.

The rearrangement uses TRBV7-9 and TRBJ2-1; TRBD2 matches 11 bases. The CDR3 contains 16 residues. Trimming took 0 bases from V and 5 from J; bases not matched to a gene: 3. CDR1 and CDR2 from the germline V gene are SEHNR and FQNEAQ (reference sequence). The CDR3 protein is CASSLAVAGGDNEQFF. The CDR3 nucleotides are TGTGCCAGCAGCTTAGCGGTAGCGGGAGGGGACAATGAGCAGTTCTTC.

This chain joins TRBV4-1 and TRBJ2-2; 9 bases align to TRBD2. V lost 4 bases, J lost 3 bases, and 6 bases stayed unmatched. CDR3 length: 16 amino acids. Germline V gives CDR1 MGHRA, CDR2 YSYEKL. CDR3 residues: CASSPRGLADTGELFF. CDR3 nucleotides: TGCGCCAGCAGCCCCCGGGGACTAGCAGACACCGGGGAGCTGTTTTTT.

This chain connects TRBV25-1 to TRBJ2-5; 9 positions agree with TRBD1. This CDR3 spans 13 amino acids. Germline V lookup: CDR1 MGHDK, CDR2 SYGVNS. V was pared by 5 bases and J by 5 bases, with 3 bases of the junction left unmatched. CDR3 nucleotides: TGTGCCAGCAGTACAGGGGGCGGGGAGACCCAGTACTTC. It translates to CASSTGGGETQYF.

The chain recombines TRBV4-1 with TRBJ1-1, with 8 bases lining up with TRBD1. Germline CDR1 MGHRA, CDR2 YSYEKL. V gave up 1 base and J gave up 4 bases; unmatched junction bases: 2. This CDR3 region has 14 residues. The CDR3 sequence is CASSQGTGSTEAFF. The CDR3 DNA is TGCGCCAGCAGCCAAGGGACAGGGAGCACTGAAGCTTTCTTT.

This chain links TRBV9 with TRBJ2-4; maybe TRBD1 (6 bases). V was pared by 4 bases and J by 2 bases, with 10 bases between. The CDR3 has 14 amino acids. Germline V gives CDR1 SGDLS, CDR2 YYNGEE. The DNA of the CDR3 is TGTGCCAGCAGCCCAGGGGATCCCAAAAACATTCAGTACTTC. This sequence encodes CASSPGDPKNIQYF.

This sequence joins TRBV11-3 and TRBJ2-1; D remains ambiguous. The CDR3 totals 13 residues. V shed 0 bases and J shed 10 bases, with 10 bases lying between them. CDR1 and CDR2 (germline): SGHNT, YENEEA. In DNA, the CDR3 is TGTGCCAGCAGCTTAGATTCCCTGCGGGAGCAGTTCTTC. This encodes CASSLDSLREQFF.

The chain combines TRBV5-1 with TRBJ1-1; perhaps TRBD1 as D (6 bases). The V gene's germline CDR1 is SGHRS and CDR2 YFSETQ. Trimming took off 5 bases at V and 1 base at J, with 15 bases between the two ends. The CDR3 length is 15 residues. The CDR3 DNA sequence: TGCGCCAGCAGTTACGACAGGTTAGGGAACACTGAAGCTTTCTTT. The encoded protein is CASSYDRLGNTEAFF.

The CDR3 sequence: CAWRPLGRGQETQYF. The CDR3, as DNA: TGTGCCTGGAGGCCGCTCGGCAGGGGGCAAGAGACCCAGTACTTC. This sequence joins TRBV30 and TRBJ2-5; TRBD1 matches 7 bases. Germline V lookup: CDR1 GTSNPN, CDR2 SVGIG (reference sequence). The CDR3 runs to 15 residues. V was clipped by 3 bases and J by 2 bases; unmatched bases: 9.

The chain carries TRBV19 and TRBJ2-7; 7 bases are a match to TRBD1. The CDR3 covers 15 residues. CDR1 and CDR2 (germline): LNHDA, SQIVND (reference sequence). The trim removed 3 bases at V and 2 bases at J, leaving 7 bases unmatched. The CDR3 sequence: CASSMRDSTTYEQYF. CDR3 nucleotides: TGTGCCAGTAGTATGAGGGACAGTACAACCTACGAGCAGTACTTC.

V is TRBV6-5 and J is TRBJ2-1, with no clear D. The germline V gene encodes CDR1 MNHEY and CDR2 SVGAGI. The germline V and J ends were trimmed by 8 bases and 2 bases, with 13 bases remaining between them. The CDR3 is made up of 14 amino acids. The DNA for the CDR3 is TGTGCCAGCCGACCCAGGCCCACCTACAATGAGCAGTTCTTC. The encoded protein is CASRPRPTYNEQFF.

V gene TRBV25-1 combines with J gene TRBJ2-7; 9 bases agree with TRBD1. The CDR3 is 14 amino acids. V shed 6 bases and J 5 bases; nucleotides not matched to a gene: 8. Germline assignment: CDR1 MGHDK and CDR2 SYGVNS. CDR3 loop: CASREGQGFHEQYF. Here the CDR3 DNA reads TGTGCCAGCAGAGAGGGACAGGGCTTCCACGAGCAGTACTTC.

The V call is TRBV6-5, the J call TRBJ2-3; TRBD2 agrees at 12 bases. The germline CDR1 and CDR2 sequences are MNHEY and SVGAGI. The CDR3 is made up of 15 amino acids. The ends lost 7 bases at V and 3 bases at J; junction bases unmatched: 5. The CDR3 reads CASTLTSGRTDTQYF. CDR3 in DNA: TGTGCCAGCACCTTGACTAGCGGGAGAACAGATACGCAGTATTTT.

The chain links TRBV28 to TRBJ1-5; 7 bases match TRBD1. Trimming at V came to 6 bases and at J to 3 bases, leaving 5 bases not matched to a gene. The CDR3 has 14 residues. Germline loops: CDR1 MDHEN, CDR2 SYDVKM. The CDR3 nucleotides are TGTGCCAGCAGCCTGGGACAGTACAATCAGCCCCAGCATTTT. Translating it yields CASSLGQYNQPQHF.

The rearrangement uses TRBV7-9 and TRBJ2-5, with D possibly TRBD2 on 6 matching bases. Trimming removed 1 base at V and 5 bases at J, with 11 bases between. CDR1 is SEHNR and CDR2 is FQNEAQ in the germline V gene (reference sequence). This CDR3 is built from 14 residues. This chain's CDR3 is CASSLGGVAETQYF. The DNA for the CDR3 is TGTGCCAGCAGCTTAGGGGGGGTGGCGGAGACCCAGTACTTC.

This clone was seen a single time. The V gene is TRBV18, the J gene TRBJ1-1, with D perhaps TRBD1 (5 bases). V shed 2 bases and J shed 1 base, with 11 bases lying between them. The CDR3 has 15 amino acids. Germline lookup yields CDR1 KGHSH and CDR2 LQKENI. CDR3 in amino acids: CASSPMETGNTEAFF. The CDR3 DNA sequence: TGTGCCAGCTCACCAATGGAAACAGGGAACACTGAAGCTTTCTTT. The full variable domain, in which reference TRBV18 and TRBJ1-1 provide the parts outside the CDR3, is NAGVMQNPRHLVRRRGQEARLRCSPMKGHSHVYWYRQLPEEGLKFMVYLQKENIIDESGMPKERFSAEFPKEGPSILRIQQVVRGDSAAYFCASSPMETGNTEAFFGQGTRLTVV.

CDR3 nucleotide sequence: TGTGCCAGCAGTTCAACGAACACCGGGGAGCTGTTTTTT. Its translation: CASSSTNTGELFF. The chain employs TRBV27 and TRBJ2-2; D gene uncertain. Trimming took 4 bases from V and 0 from J, leaving 3 bases between them. The CDR3 loop spans 13 amino acids. The germline V gene encodes CDR1 MNHEY and CDR2 SMNVEV (reference sequence).

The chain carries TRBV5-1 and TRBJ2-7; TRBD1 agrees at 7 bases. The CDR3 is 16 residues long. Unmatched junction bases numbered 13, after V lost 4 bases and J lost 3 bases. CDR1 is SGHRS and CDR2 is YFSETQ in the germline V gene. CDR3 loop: CASSQTGSHYYYEQYF. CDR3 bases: TGCGCCAGCAGCCAGACAGGGAGCCACTACTACTACGAGCAGTACTTC.

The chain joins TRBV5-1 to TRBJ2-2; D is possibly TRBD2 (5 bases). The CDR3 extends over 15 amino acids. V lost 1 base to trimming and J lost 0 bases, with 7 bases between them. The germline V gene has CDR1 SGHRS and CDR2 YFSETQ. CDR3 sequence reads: CASSLFGANTGELFF. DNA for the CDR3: TGCGCCAGCAGCTTGTTCGGGGCGAACACCGGGGAGCTGTTTTTT.

The CDR3, as DNA: TGTGCCATCAGCCAGGGACAGGGGGTAGGACAGCCCCAGCATTTT. Its translation: CAISQGQGVGQPQHF. The genes are TRBV10-3 and TRBJ1-5; 11 bases are a match to TRBD1. Germline values: CDR1 ENHRY, CDR2 SYGVKD. V trimming: 6 bases; J trimming: 7 bases; junction bases outside the gene matches: 8. The CDR3 consists of 15 residues.

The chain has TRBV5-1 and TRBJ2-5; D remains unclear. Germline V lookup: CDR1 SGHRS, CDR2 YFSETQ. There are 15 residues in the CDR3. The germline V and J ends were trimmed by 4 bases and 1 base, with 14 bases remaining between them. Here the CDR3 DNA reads TGCGCCAGCAGCCGAAACACCCCAGGCCAAGAGACCCAGTACTTC. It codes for CASSRNTPGQETQYF.